A selection of T cell receptor beta chains follows, all from one sample in a study of T cells after yellow fever vaccination. TCRdb reprocessed the 5' RACE reads with MiXCR, giving one entry per CDR3 protein. The sample has 250,000 to 400,000 distinct CDR3 sequences; approximately 4% are singletons. The material was PBMCs, obtained 5 days after the yellow fever booster vaccination. These TCRs come from a man younger than 35 who received the YFV17D yellow fever vaccine. CDR3s include the opening cysteine and the closing phenylalanine or tryptophan.

TRBJ2-5,TRBV7-3,CASSPNLLAKETQYF
TRBJ2-3,TRBV10-3,CASQLERGSSDTQYF
TRBJ2-2,TRBV9,CASSVGDLSNTGELFF
TRBJ1-1,TRBV19,CASSMRVSGEAFF
TRBJ1-1,TRBV5-4,CASTEPGHMNTEAFF
TRBJ1-1,TRBV5-1,CASSASEMNTEAFF
TRBJ2-5,TRBV29-1,CSVAAAGEETQYF
TRBJ1-1,TRBV10-3,CAISESDTEAFF
TRBJ2-3,TRBV7-2,CASSLRDPKDTQYF
TRBJ1-3,TRBV7-2,CASSLASFGTVVYF
TRBJ2-1,TRBV4-1,CASSQDPPGTGYNEQFF
TRBJ1-5,TRBV7-2,CASSLDPQHF
TRBJ1-1,TRBV7-9,CASSLERQNTEAFF
TRBJ1-2,TRBV19,CASSNPPHSYDYTF
TRBJ1-1,TRBV10-3,CAIKGTSGRDTEAFF
TRBJ1-5,TRBV7-9,CASSWDLGQPQHF
TRBJ1-3,TRBV20-1,CSARPGTGDDTIYF
TRBJ1-6,TRBV5-4,CASRPGGQGNSPLHF
TRBJ1-2,TRBV3-1,CASSQVEPAGGYTF
TRBJ2-5,TRBV2,CASRDVSPRVKETQYF
TRBJ1-5,TRBV15,CATSSTGTWEPQHF
TRBJ2-7,TRBV20-1,CSAGTGSYEQYF
TRBJ2-2,TRBV5-1,CASSPETGELFF
TRBJ1-4,TRBV20-1,CSAPISLNEKLFF
TRBJ1-6,TRBV9,CASGGGQKNSPLHF
TRBJ1-1,TRBV5-1,CASSPGNPANTEAFF
TRBJ2-3,TRBV5-1,CASSFSGAQDTQYF
TRBJ2-1,TRBV10-1,CASSSGTGLSNEQFF
TRBJ1-5,TRBV6-6,CASTPRAGDQPQHF
TRBJ1-5,TRBV5-1,CASSIAAWTGGAEGNNQPQHF
TRBJ1-6,TRBV18,CASSLELTDSPLHF
TRBJ2-7,TRBV7-2,CASSFSGGAYEQYF
TRBJ2-1,TRBV7-9,CASSTGARYNEQFF
TRBJ2-1,TRBV6-5,CASSYGVYNEQFF
TRBJ2-1,TRBV5-1,CASSLGLGLAGDEQFF
TRBJ2-1,TRBV7-6,CASSPGQGLLNEQFF
TRBJ1-2,TRBV19,CASSTGATTYGYTF
TRBJ1-6,TRBV18,CASSPGVLANSPLHF
TRBJ1-1,TRBV5-1,CASSPAPGGQAFF
TRBJ1-6,TRBV7-3,CASSLNAGVNSPLHF
TRBJ1-3,TRBV4-1,CASGLLLGQAGNTIYF
TRBJ2-7,TRBV18,CASSPPAGTYEQYF
TRBJ2-2,TRBV29-1,CSVRTVAGELFF
TRBJ2-6,TRBV7-3,CASSLPTSGANVLTF